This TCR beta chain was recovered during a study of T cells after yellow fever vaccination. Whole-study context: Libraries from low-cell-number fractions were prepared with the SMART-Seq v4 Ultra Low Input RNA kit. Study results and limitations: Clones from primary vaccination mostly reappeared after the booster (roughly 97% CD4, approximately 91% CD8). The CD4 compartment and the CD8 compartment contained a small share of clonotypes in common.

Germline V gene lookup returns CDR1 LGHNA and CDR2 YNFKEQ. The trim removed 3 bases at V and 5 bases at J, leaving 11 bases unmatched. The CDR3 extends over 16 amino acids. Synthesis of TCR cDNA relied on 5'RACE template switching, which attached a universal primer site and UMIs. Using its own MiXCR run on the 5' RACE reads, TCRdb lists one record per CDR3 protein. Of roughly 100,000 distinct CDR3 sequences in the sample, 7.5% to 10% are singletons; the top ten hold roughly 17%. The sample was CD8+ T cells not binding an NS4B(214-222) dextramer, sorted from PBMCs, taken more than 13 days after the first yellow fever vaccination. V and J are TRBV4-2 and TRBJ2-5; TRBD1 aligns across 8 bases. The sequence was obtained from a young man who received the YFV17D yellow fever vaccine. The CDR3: CASSHGAQGAWETQYF. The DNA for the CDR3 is TGTGCCAGCAGCCACGGGGCCCAGGGGGCCTGGGAGACCCAGTACTTC.